This T cell receptor (beta chain) was profiled in a study of CD8+ T cells in alopecia areata. Study results and caveats: Scalp specimens additionally yield sequences from normal skin's resident alphabeta T cells. Lesional scalp displayed greater clonality than normal scalp, most notably in alopecia totalis/universalis. Having just one nonresponder leaves the connection between baseline CD8+ expansion and response unresolved.

Germline V gives CDR1 LNHDA, CDR2 SQIVND (reference sequence). Between the trimmed V and J ends, which lost 8 bases and 5 bases, there was a span of 13 bases. The CDR3 sequence is 13 residues long. About this clone: Its antigen is unknown.

Treatment meaning: oral pan-JAK inhibitor, 5-10 mg twice daily. Those with alopecia areata gave lesional scalp punch biopsies and peripheral blood. After isolation, RNA underwent reverse transcription to generate cDNA as the sequencing template. The data were produced by immunoSEQ multiplex PCR, yet TCRdb's version contains in-frame clones alone and is incomplete. Of roughly 92,000 clones detected, around three quarters appear once; the ten largest clones hold 15% to 20%. The sequenced sample was CD8+ T cells sorted from blood, obtained around week 46, from a patient treated with tofacitinib. The source is a human donor with alopecia areata. The V and J genes are TRBV19 and TRBJ2-1; no clear D gene. In DNA form, the CDR3 reads TGTGCCAGTTATGGAATTGGAAACAATGAGCAGTTCTTC. Its translation is CASYGIGNNEQFF.